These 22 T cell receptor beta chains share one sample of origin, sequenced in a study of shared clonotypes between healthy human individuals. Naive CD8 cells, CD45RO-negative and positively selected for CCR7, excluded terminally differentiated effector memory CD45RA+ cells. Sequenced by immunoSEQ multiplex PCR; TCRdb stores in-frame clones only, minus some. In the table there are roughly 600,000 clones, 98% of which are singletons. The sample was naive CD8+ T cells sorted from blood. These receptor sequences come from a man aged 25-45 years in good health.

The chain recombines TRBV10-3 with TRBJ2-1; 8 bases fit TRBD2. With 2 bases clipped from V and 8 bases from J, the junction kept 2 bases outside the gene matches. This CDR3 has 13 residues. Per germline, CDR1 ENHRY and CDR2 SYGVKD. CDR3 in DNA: TGTGCCATCAGTGAGGGGCGGGAGGATGAGCAGTTCTTC. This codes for CAISEGREDEQFF.

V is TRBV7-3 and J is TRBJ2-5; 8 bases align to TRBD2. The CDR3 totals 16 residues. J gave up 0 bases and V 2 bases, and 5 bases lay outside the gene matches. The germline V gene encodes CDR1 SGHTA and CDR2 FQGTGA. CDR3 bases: TGTGCCAGCAGCTTAGGAGCTAGCGGGTACCAAGAGACCCAGTACTTC. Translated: CASSLGASGYQETQYF.

The CDR3 nucleotides are TGTGCCAGCAGCTTACTAGAAGTCCAAGAGACCCAGTACTTC. Protein sequence: CASSLLEVQETQYF. The chain joins TRBV7-9 to TRBJ2-5, with D unclear. CDR1 and CDR2 from the germline V gene are SEHNR and FQNEAQ (reference sequence). V was cut by 2 bases and J by 1 base, with 8 bases left in between. The CDR3 is 14 residues long. The variable domain in full, with the rest retrieved from reference TRBV7-9 and TRBJ2-5, is DTGVSQNPRHKITKRGQNVTFRCDPISEHNRLYWYRQTLGQGPEFLTYFQNEAQLEKSRLLSDRFSAERPKGSFSTLEIQRTEQGDSAMYLCASSLLEVQETQYFGPGTRLLVL.

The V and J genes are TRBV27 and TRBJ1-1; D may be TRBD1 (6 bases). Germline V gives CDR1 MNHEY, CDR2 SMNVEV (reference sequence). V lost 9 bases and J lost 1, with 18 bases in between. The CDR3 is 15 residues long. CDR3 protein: CASFVDSPGNTEAFF. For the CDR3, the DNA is TGTGCCAGTTTTGTGGACAGCCCAGGGAACACTGAAGCTTTCTTT.

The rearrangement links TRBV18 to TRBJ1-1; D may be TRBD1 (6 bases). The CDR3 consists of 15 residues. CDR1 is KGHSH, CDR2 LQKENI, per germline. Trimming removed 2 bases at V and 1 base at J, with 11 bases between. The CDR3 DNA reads TGTGCCAGCTCACCAAAGGGACACGGGAACACTGAAGCTTTCTTT. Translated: CASSPKGHGNTEAFF.

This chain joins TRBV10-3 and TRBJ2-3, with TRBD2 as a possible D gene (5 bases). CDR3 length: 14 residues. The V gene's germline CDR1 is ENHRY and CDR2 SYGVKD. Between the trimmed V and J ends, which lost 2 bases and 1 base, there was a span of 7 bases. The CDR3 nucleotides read TGTGCCATCAGTGAGGGACTTCGCACAGATACGCAGTATTTT. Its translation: CAISEGLRTDTQYF.

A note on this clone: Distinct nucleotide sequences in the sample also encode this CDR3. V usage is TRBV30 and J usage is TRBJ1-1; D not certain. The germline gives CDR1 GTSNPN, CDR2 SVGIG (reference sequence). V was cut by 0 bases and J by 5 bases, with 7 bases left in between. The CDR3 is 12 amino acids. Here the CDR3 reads CAWSVTGTEAFF. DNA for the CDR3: TGTGCCTGGAGTGTAACGGGGACTGAAGCTTTCTTT.

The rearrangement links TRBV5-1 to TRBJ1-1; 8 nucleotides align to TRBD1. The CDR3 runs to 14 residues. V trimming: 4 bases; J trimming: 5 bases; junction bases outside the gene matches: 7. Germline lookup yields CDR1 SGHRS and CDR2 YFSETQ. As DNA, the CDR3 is TGCGCCAGCAGCCTGGACAGGGAGGGGACTGAAGCTTTCTTT. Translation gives CASSLDREGTEAFF.

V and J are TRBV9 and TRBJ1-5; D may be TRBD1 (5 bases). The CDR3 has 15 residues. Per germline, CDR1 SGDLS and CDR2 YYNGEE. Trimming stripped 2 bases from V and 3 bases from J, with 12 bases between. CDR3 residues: CASSVGQENNQPQHF. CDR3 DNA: TGTGCCAGCAGCGTTGGACAAGAGAACAATCAGCCCCAGCATTTT.

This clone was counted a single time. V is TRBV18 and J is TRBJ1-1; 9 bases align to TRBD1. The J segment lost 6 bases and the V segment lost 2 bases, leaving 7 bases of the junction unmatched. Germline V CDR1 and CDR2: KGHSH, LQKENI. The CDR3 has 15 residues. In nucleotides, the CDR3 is TGTGCCAGCTCACCAGGGGACAGGGTAGTCCCTGAAGCTTTCTTT. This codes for CASSPGDRVVPEAFF.

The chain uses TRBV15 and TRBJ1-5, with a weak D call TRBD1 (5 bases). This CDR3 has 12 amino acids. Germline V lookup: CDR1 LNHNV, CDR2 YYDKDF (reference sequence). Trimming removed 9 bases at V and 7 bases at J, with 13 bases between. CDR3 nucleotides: TGTGCCACAACGGGACTAGGGCAGCCCCAGCATTTT. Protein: CATTGLGQPQHF.

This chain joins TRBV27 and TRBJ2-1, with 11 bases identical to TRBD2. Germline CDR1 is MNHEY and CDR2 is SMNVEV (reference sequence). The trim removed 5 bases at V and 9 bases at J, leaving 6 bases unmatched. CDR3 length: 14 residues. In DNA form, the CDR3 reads TGTGCCAGCAGTCTGCCCCTAGCGGGGGGTGAGCAGTTCTTC. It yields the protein CASSLPLAGGEQFF.

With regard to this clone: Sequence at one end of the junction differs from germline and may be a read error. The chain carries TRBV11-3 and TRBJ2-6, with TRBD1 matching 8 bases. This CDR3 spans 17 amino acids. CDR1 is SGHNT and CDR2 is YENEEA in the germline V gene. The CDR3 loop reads CASSPGTGVPGDNVLTF. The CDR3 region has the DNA TGTGCCAGCAGTCCCGGGACAGGCGTCCCTGGGGACAACGTCCTGACTTTC.

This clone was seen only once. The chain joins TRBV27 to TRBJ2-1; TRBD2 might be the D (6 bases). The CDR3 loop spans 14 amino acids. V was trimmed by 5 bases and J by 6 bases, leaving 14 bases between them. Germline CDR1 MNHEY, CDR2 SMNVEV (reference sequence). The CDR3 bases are TGTGCCAGCAGTCCCGGTTGGGGAGGCAATGAGCAGTTCTTC. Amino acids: CASSPGWGGNEQFF.

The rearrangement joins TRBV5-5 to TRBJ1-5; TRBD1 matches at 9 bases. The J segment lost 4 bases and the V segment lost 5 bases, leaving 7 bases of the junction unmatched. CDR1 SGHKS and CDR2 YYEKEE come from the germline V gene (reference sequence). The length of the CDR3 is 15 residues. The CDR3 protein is CASRLTGGSNQPQHF. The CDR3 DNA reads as TGTGCCAGCAGGCTCACAGGGGGCTCGAATCAGCCCCAGCATTTT.

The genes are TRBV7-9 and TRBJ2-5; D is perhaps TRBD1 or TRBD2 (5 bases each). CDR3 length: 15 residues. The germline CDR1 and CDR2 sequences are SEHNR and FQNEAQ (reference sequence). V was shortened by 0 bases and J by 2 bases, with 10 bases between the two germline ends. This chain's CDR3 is CASSLAGEGQETQYF. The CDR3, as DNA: TGTGCCAGCAGCTTAGCGGGAGAGGGGCAAGAGACCCAGTACTTC.

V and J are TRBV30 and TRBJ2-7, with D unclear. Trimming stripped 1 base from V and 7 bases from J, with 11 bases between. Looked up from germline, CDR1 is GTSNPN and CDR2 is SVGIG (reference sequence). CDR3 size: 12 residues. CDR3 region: CAWSGSDSEQYF. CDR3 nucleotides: TGTGCCTGGAGTGGGTCGGATTCTGAGCAGTACTTC.

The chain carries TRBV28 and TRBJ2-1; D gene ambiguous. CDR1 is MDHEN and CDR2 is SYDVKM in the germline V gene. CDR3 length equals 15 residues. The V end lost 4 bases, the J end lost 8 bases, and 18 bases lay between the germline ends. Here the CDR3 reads CASSSLPSGMHEQFF. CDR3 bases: TGTGCCAGCAGTTCCCTCCCTTCCGGAATGCATGAGCAGTTCTTC.

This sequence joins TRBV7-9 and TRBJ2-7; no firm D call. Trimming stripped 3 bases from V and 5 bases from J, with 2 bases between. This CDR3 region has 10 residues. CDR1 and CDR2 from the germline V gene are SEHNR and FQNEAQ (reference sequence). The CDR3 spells CASSFDEQYF. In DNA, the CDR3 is TGTGCCAGCAGCTTCGACGAGCAGTACTTC.

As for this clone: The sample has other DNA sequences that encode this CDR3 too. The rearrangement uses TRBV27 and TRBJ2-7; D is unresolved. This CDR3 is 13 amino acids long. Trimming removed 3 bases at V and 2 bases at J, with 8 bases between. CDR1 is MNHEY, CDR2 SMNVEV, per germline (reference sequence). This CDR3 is CASSLRITYEQYF. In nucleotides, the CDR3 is TGTGCCAGCAGTTTGAGAATAACCTACGAGCAGTACTTC.

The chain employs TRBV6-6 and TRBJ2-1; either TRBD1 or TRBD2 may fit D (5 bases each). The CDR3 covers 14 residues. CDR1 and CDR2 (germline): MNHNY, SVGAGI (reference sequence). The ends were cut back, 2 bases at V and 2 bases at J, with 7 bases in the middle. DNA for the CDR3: TGTGCCAGCAGTTACGGGACCGCCTACAATGAGCAGTTCTTC. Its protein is CASSYGTAYNEQFF.

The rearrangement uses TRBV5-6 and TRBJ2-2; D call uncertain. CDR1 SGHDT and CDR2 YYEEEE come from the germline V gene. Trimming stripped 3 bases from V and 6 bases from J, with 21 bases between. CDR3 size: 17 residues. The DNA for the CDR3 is TGTGCCAGCAGCTCAGCCCGGCGGCAGGAATGGTCCGGGGAGCTGTTTTTT. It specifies CASSSARRQEWSGELFF.